This T cell receptor beta chain was sequenced in a study of shared clonotypes between healthy human individuals. Positively selected for CCR7, the CD45RO-negative cells used as naive CD8 cells excluded terminally differentiated effector memory CD45RA+ cells. At a deep level, the assay was run. Approximately 220 ng DNA, approximately 31,000 T cell genomes, went into each sorted-subset replicate PCR. The method was immunoSEQ multiplex PCR; TCRdb's version includes in-frame clones alone and lacks a portion of them. The table lists some 2.1 million clones, roughly 93% of them singletons, with more than 1.5% in the top ten. V was shortened by 7 bases and J by 1 base, with 16 bases between the two germline ends. The CDR3 length is 15 residues. CDR1 is MNHEY and CDR2 is SMNVEV in the germline V gene (reference sequence).

Sample: naive CD8+ T cells from PBMCs. The rearrangement joins TRBV27 to TRBJ2-5; maybe TRBD1 (5 bases). The receptor comes from a man aged 18 to 35 in good health. Some clones in this sample may be carry-over from other donors' samples. The CDR3 region is CASNPQGSRQETQYF. The CDR3 region has the DNA TGTGCCAGCAATCCGCAGGGATCCCGCCAAGAGACCCAGTACTTC.